Listed below are T cell receptor beta chains from one sample, sequenced in a study of blood T cell repertoires in COVID-19. The table came from immunoSEQ multiplex PCR; TCRdb's copy has only in-frame clones and leaves some out. The table records around 30,000 clones, roughly 90% of them present only once. The sequencing sample was made of peripheral blood. These receptors were taken from a human donor in a cohort sampled during active COVID-19. Each CDR3 is given without its conserved first and last residue.

ASSRDKQGDGYT TRBJ1-2 TRBV7-3
ASSFNGLQETQY TRBJ2-5 TRBV28
ASSQDSDYGYT TRBJ1-2 TRBV14
ASSTLPGSGEQF TRBJ2-1 TRBV19
ASSLGLAGAPFYNEQF TRBJ2-1 TRBV5-1
ASSSGGGAPYEQY TRBJ2-7 TRBV6-5
ASSQTSGGEQY TRBJ2-7 TRBV3-1/TRBV3-2
ASSRWETDHSPLH TRBJ1-6 TRBV11-1
ASSGGISYEQY TRBJ2-7 TRBV19
ASSAVGATDTQY TRBJ2-3 TRBV6-4
ASKTGYYGYT TRBJ1-2 TRBV9
ASPAGVENNEQF TRBJ2-1 TRBV14
ASSYGGGNQPQH TRBJ1-5 TRBV11-2
ATSRVQGARNEQF TRBJ2-1 TRBV15
ASSFTGGTDTQY TRBJ2-3 TRBV7-2
ASSPAGAGNEQY TRBJ2-7 TRBV6-2/TRBV6-3
ASSLMRAGEQY TRBJ2-7 TRBV7-8
ASSLHSYEQY TRBJ2-7 TRBV7-9
ASSFLPLVSYEQY TRBJ2-7 TRBV27
ASSLLRGSVTDTQY TRBJ2-3 TRBV5-1
ASSQDPPLVGTETQY TRBJ2-5 TRBV4-1
ASSPSGGNYEQY TRBJ2-7 TRBV18
ASGRQGSRETQY TRBJ2-5 TRBV2
ASSLAGNTEAF TRBJ1-1 TRBV12-3/TRBV12-4
ASSIRGNEKLF TRBJ1-4 TRBV7-2
ASSLGDRGLADTQY TRBJ2-3 TRBV6-5
ASSQFAGIADTQY TRBJ2-3 TRBV3-1/TRBV3-2
SVVDRTYEQY TRBJ2-7 TRBV29-1
ASSLVDRVNTEAF TRBJ1-1 TRBV5-6
ASSLRTGSNQPQH TRBJ1-5 TRBV5-6
ASKPDPSGGTQY TRBJ2-5 TRBV6-5
ASSAVDRTAYEQY TRBJ2-7 TRBV6-5
ASSQGMGSYNEQF TRBJ2-1 TRBV18
ASTHRGGTQY TRBJ2-5 TRBV12-3/TRBV12-4
ASSLIGLAGRSTDTQY TRBJ2-3 TRBV5-1
ASSRRPAYEQY TRBJ2-7 TRBV3-1/TRBV3-2
ASSPRGSGQWTYNEQF TRBJ2-1 TRBV11-2
ASAAGFNEQF TRBJ2-1 TRBV5-6
ASSALGGSSYNSPLH TRBJ1-6 TRBV19
ASSWTRADTDTQY TRBJ2-3 TRBV5-4
ATSRGIDSTPYGYT TRBJ1-2 TRBV15
ASSQRRYQETQY TRBJ2-5 TRBV3-1/TRBV3-2